This T cell receptor (beta chain) was captured by sequencing in a study of blood T cell repertoires in COVID-19. Study details: COVID-19 samples, acute and convalescent, were from the United States, Italy and Spain. PBMCs, B-cell-depleted T cells, or T cells were the source of the cDNA or gDNA that made up the material.

With 5 bases clipped from V and 3 bases from J, the junction kept 5 bases outside the gene matches. The CDR3 runs 15 residues. Germline V CDR1 and CDR2: PRHDT, FYEKMQ (reference sequence). Per the study methods: Quantification of nucleated cells was approximated via reference gene primer amplification. Data came from immunoSEQ multiplex PCR; TCRdb stores just in-frame clones and leaves some out. The DNA gave D and trimming, while V, J and clone size come from that table. Of around 370,000 clones detected, almost 90% appear once; the ten largest clones hold approximately 7.4%. Patients of the Seattle cohort, enrolled during active infection, were followed longitudinally.

The chain has TRBV13 and TRBJ1-1, with 11 bases that match TRBD1. Sequencing was carried out using peripheral blood. This receptor was obtained from a woman aged 70-85 years with COVID-19, enrolled during active disease. This chain's CDR3 is CASSPAGQGDTEAFF. Written as DNA, the CDR3 is TGTGCCAGCAGCCCAGCGGGACAGGGGGACACTGAAGCTTTCTTT.